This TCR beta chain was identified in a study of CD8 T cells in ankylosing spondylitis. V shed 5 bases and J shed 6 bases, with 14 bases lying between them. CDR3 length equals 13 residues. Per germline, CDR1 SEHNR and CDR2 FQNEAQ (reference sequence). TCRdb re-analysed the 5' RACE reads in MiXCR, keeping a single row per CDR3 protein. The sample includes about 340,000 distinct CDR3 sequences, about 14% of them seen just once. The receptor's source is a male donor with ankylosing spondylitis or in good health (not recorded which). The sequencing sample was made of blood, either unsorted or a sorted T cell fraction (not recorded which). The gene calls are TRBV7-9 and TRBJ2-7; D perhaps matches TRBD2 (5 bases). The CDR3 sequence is CASSQPGSAEQYF. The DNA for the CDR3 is TGTGCCAGCAGCCAGCCGGGATCAGCCGAGCAGTACTTC.